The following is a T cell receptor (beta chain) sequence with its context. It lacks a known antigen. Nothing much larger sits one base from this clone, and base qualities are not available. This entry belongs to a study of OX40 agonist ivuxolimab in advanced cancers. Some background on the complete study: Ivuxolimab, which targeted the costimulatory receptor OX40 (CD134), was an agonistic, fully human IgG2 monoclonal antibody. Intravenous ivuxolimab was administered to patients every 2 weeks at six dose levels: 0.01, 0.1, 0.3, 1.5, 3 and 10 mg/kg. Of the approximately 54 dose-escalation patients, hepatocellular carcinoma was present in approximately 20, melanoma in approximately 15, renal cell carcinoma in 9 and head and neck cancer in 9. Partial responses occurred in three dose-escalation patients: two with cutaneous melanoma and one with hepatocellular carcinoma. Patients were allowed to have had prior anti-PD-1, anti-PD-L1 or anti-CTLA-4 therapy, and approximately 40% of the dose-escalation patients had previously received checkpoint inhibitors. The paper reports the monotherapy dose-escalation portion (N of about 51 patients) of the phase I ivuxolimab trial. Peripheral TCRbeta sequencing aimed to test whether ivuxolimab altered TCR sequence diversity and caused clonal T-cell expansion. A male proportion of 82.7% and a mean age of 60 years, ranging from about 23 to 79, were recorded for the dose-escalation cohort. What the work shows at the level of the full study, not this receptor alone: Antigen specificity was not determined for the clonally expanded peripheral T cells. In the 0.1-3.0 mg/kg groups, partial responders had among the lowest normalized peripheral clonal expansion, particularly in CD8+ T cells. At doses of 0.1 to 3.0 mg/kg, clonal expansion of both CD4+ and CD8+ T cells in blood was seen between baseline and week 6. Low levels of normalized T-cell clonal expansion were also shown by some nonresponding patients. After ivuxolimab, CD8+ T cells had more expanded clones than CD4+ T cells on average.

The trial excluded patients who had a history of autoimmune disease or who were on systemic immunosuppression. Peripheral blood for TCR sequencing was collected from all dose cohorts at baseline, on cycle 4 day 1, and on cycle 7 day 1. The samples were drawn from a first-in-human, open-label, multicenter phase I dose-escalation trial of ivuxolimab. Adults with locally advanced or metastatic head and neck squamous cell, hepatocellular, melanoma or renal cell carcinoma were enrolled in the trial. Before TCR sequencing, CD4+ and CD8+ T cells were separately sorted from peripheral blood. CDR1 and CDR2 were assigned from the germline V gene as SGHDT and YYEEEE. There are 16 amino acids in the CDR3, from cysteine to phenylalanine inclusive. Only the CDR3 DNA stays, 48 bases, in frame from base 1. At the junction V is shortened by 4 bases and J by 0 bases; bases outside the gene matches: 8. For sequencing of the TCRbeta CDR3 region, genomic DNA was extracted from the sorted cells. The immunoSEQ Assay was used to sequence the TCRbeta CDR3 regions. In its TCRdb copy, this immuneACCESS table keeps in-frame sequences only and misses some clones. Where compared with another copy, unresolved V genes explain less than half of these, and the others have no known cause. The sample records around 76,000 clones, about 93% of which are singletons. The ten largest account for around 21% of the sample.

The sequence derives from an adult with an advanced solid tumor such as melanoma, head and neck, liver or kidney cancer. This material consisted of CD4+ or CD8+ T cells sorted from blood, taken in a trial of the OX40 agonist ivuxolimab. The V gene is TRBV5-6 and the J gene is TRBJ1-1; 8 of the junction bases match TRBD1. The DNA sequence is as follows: TGTGCCAGCAGCGTTTTCGACAGGGGCATGAACACTGAAGCTTTCTTT. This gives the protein CASSVFDRGMNTEAFF.